This TCR beta chain came from a study of blood T cell repertoires in COVID-19. Study details: The study drew acute and convalescent COVID-19 samples from the United States, Italy and Spain.

Original analysis: Researchers report that nucleated cell counts were estimated from reference gene primer amplification. The assay was immunoSEQ multiplex PCR, and TCRdb's table has in-frame clones only and misses some. V and J calls and clone size are copied from that table; D and trimming were computed from the DNA. Of about 200,000 clones listed, roughly 90% are singletons. There are 14 residues in the CDR3. Trimming removed 5 bases from V and 1 base from J, with 11 bases in between. Germline V gene lookup returns CDR1 MDHEN and CDR2 SYDVKM. V usage is TRBV28 and J usage is TRBJ2-5, with D tentatively TRBD2 (5 bases). Source material: peripheral blood. The source of this sequence is a man aged 55 to 70 with COVID-19, enrolled during active disease. CDR3 DNA: TGTGCCAGCAGTAAATTAGCGACCCAAGAGACCCAGTACTTC. Protein product: CASSKLATQETQYF.